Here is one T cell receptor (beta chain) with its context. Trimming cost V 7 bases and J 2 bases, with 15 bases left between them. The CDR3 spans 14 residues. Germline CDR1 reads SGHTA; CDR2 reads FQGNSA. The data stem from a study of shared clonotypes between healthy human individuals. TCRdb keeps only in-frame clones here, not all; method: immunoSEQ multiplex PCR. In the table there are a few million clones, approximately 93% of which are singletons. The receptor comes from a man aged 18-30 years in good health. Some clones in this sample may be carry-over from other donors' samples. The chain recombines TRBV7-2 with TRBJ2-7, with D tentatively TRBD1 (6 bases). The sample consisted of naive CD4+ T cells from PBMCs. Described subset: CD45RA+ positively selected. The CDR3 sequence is CASTAGARPYEQYF. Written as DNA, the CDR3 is TGTGCCAGCACCGCAGGGGCCCGTCCCTACGAGCAGTACTTC.